The 15 T cell receptor beta chains below were found in one sample sequenced in a study of early T cells in non-severe SARS-CoV-2 infection. A single record per CDR3 protein comes from TCRdb applying MiXCR to the 5' RACE reads. The sample has tens of thousands of distinct CDR3 sequences, less than 15% seen once. Sequenced material: whole blood. The receptors stem from an adult who was a healthcare worker with PCR-confirmed SARS-CoV-2 infection or an uninfected control (not recorded which).

This clonotype was seen many times. The chain carries TRBV7-9 and TRBJ2-1; D may be TRBD1 (5 bases). The CDR3 consists of 16 residues. Germline V gene data show CDR1 as SEHNR and CDR2 as FQNEAQ (reference sequence). Deletions cut 1 base from V and 2 bases from J, with 12 bases between. The CDR3 loop is CASSLDGARTYNEQFF. The DNA for the CDR3 is TGTGCCAGCAGCTTAGATGGGGCGCGGACCTACAATGAGCAGTTCTTC.

The chain uses TRBV6-2 or TRBV6-3 and TRBJ2-3; D call uncertain. V lost 9 bases, J lost 3 bases, and 7 bases lay in between. CDR3 size: 11 residues. CDR1 is MNHEY, CDR2 SVGEGT, per germline. The CDR3 region has the DNA TGTGCCAGGGGAACTACAGATACGCAGTATTTT. Translating gives CARGTTDTQYF.

The chain combines TRBV20-1 with TRBJ1-1; D is unresolved. V dropped 0 bases and J dropped 3 bases, with 14 bases sitting between them. Germline V gene data show CDR1 as DFQATT and CDR2 as SNEGSKA (reference sequence). The CDR3 consists of 15 residues. The CDR3 region has the DNA TGCAGTGCTAGAGATGATGTCAGCCAACACACTGAAGCTTTCTTT. Its translation: CSARDDVSQHTEAFF.

This clonotype was seen repeatedly, ten times or more. The chain carries TRBV9 and TRBJ2-3; 9 positions match TRBD1. The CDR3 length is 16 residues. Germline V gene lookup returns CDR1 SGDLS and CDR2 YYNGEE. The V segment lost 4 bases and the J segment 1 base; nucleotides outside the gene matches: 7. The CDR3 loop is CASSPLTGGGTDTQYF. The CDR3 coding sequence is TGTGCCAGCAGCCCCCTGACAGGGGGTGGCACAGATACGCAGTATTTT.

There are a few counts of this clonotype. J is TRBJ1-6 and V is TRBV24-1, with D uncertain. Germline V gene data show CDR1 as KGHDR and CDR2 as SFDVKD. With 4 bases removed from V and 0 bases from J, the gap between germline ends came to 6 bases. The CDR3 consists of 15 residues. CDR3 residues: CATSEGSSYNSPLHF. CDR3 coding DNA: TGTGCCACCAGTGAGGGGAGCTCCTATAATTCACCCCTCCACTTT.

This chain joins TRBV20-1 and TRBJ2-3; 8 nucleotides agree with TRBD2. Germline CDR1 DFQATT, CDR2 SNEGSKA (reference sequence). Trimming cost V 3 bases and J 2 bases; bases outside gene matches: 10. The CDR3 is 16 amino acids. CDR3 amino acids: CSASPYAGGFTDTQYF. In nucleotides, the CDR3 is TGCAGTGCTAGCCCTTATGCGGGGGGTTTCACAGATACGCAGTATTTT.

This clonotype was seen a handful of times. This rearrangement joins TRBV7-6 to TRBJ2-4, with D tentatively TRBD1 (5 bases). The CDR3 is made up of 15 amino acids. Trimming pared 1 base from V and 2 bases from J, leaving 9 bases between. Germline V gene sequence: CDR1 SGHVS, CDR2 FNYEAQ. Here the CDR3 DNA reads TGTGCCAGCAGCTTAGGCAGGGATCCCAAAAACATTCAGTACTTC. Translation gives CASSLGRDPKNIQYF.

For the CDR3, the DNA is TGTGCCAGCAGCTGGGACGATGTGGACACCGGGGAGCTGTTTTTT. The encoded protein is CASSWDDVDTGELFF. The chain carries TRBV11-2 and TRBJ2-2; D tentatively fits TRBD1 or TRBD2 (5 bases each). This CDR3 has 15 amino acids. Germline values: CDR1 SGHAT, CDR2 FQNNGV. V gave up 4 bases and J gave up 3 bases, with 12 bases separating them.

This clonotype was observed a few times. The chain employs TRBV9 and TRBJ2-3; D gene unclear. With 0 bases removed from V and 6 bases from J, the gap between germline ends came to 5 bases. CDR1 and CDR2 from the germline V gene are SGDLS and YYNGEE. The CDR3 is made up of 12 amino acids. CDR3 amino acids: CASSVVSDTQYF. The CDR3 DNA follows: TGTGCCAGCAGCGTAGTCTCGGATACGCAGTATTTT.

This clonotype was counted only a few times. The chain employs TRBV25-1 and TRBJ1-1; no clear D gene. Germline loops: CDR1 MGHDK, CDR2 SYGVNS. The CDR3 covers 16 residues. With 4 bases removed from V and 5 bases from J, the gap between germline ends came to 20 bases. The CDR3 loop reads CASSVPPARLVTEAFF. CDR3 nucleotide sequence: TGTGCCAGCAGTGTCCCCCCCGCCAGGCTGGTTACTGAAGCTTTCTTT.

J is TRBJ2-7 and V is TRBV11-2; D possibly corresponds to TRBD1 (6 bases). The germline gives CDR1 SGHAT, CDR2 FQNNGV. Trimming removed 5 bases at V and 9 bases at J, with 26 bases between. The CDR3 consists of 16 residues. The CDR3 DNA is TGTGCCAGCAGCGTACCTACAGGGCCCTCCAGCCCGGTGCAGTACTTC. It codes for CASSVPTGPSSPVQYF.

Many counts were recorded for this clonotype. This chain connects TRBV28 to TRBJ2-6; no clear D gene. Germline CDR1 reads MDHEN; CDR2 reads SYDVKM. Trimming took 3 bases from V and 2 from J, leaving 11 bases between them. This CDR3 is built from 16 residues. The CDR3 reads CASSFAVLPGANVLTF. In DNA, the CDR3 is TGTGCCAGCAGTTTCGCTGTCCTCCCTGGGGCCAACGTCCTGACTTTC.

A few counts support this clonotype. The chain couples TRBV27 to TRBJ2-7; 8 nucleotides line up with TRBD1. This CDR3 has 14 amino acids. Germline-derived CDR1 and CDR2 are MNHEY and SMNVEV (reference sequence). The trim removed 5 bases at V and 3 bases at J, leaving 6 bases unmatched. DNA of the CDR3: TGTGCCAGCAGTACCTCCGGGACAGGCTACGAGCAGTACTTC. It translates to CASSTSGTGYEQYF.

The sample holds one count of this clonotype. V and J are TRBV6-1 and TRBJ2-3; D is tentatively TRBD1 or TRBD2 (5 bases each). CDR1 is MNHNS, CDR2 SASEGT, per germline. The CDR3 is 18 residues long. V was shortened by 0 bases and J by 1 base, with 17 bases between the two germline ends. The DNA for the CDR3 is TGTGCCAGCAGTGAAGCCTGGAGAGGGGCCAGACGCACAGATACGCAGTATTTT. Translated, it gives CASSEAWRGARRTDTQYF.

This clonotype appeared a few times. V is TRBV6-1 and J is TRBJ1-3; no clear D gene. V dropped 7 bases and J dropped 0 bases, with 13 bases sitting between them. The germline V gene has CDR1 MNHNS and CDR2 SASEGT. This CDR3 is built from 15 residues. CDR3 DNA: TGTGCCAGCACCCAAGGAAGCTTCTCTGGAAACACCATATATTTT. This gives the protein CASTQGSFSGNTIYF.